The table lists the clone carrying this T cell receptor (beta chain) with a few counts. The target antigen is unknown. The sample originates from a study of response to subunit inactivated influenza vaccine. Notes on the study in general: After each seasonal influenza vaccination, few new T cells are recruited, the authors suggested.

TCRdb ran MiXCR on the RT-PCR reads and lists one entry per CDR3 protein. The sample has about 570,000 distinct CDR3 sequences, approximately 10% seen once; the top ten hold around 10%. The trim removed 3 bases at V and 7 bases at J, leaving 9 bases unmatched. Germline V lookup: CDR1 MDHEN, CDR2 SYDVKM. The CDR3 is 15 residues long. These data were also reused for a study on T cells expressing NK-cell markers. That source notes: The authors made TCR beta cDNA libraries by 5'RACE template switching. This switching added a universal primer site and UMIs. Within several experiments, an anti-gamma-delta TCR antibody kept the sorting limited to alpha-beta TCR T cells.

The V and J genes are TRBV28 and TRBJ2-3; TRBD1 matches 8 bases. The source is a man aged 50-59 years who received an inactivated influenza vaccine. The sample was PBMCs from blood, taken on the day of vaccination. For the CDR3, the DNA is TGTGCCAGCAGTTTCCGGACAGGGCGGACCAATACGCAGTATTTT. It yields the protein CASSFRTGRTNTQYF.